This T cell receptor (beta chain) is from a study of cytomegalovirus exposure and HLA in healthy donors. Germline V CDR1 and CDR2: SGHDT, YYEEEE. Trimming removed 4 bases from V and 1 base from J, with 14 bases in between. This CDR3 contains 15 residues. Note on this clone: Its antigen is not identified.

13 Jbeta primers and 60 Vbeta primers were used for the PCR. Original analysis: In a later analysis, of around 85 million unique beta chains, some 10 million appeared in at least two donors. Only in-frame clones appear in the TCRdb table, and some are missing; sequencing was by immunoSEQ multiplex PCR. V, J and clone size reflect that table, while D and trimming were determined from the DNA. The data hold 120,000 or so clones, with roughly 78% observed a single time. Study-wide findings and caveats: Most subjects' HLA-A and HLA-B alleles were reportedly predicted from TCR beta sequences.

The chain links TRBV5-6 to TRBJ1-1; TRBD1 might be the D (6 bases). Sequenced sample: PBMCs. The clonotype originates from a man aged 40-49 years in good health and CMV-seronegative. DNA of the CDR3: TGTGCCAGCAGCCGGCCGGCAGGGGCGAACACTGAAGCTTTCTTT. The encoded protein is CASSRPAGANTEAFF.